This TCR beta chain was observed in a study of vaccination and CD4 T cells after COVID-19. On the study more broadly: Post-COVID samples were collected a median about 95 days following diagnosis, spanning 35 to 161.

Turning to this clonotype: Its antigen is currently unknown.

The assay that was used to sequence DNA from cultured CD4+ T cells was the Oncomine TCR Beta short-read assay. DNA came from CD4+ T cells after culture. TCRdb independently ran MiXCR on the PCR reads; one entry per CDR3 protein. Of roughly 9,500 distinct CDR3 sequences listed, approximately 57% are singletons. The V end lost 2 bases, the J end lost 5 bases, and 18 bases lay between the germline ends. Per germline, CDR1 SGHTA and CDR2 FQGNSA. There are 16 residues in the CDR3. Study conclusions and caveats: Convalescent participants were relatively few, and none had early post-infection timepoints studied.

Treatment: roughly ten-day PBMC culture with coronavirus spike peptide pools or control peptides (ViraFEST assay). Both day 3 and day 7 involved replacing half of the medium with fresh IL-2 medium. The genes are TRBV7-2 and TRBJ2-5; possibly TRBD2 for D (6 bases). This sequence was found in a human donor who had recovered from COVID-19. The source material was CD4+ T cells from blood, cultured in vitro. CDR3 protein: CASSLRNSGVGETQYF. DNA for the CDR3: TGTGCCAGCAGCTTAAGGAATAGCGGTGTTGGGGAGACCCAGTACTTC.